This entry lists 20 T cell receptor beta chains sequenced from one sample in a study of OX40 agonist ivuxolimab in advanced cancers. Sequencing was performed with immunoSEQ multiplex PCR; in TCRdb, only in-frame clones are kept and a portion is missing. The data show 45,000 to 55,000 clones, around 94% seen once. The material was CD4+ or CD8+ T cells sorted from blood, obtained in a trial of the OX40 agonist ivuxolimab. These receptors came from an adult with an advanced solid tumor such as melanoma, head and neck, liver or kidney cancer.

This rearrangement joins TRBV19 to TRBJ2-7, with 8 positions matching TRBD1. Germline CDR1 reads LNHDA; CDR2 reads SQIVND (reference sequence). V shed 6 bases and J 3 bases; nucleotides not matched to a gene: 7. This CDR3 has 14 amino acids. Here the CDR3 DNA reads TGTGCCAGTAGCTCCCGGGACAGGAGCTACGAGCAGTACTTC. Translated: CASSSRDRSYEQYF.

V gene TRBV2 combines with J gene TRBJ2-7, with a weak D call TRBD2 (5 bases). CDR1 is SNHLY and CDR2 is FYNNEI in the germline V gene. Trimming cost V 8 bases and J 7 bases, with 12 bases left between them. The CDR3 spans 11 residues. DNA of the CDR3: TGTGCCAGCGAGCGGTGGCTGGAGCAGTACTTC. Encoded protein: CASERWLEQYF.

This chain connects TRBV9 to TRBJ1-4, with D maybe TRBD1 (6 bases). Deletions cut 0 bases from V and 5 bases from J, with 11 bases between. Germline V gene data show CDR1 as SGDLS and CDR2 as YYNGEE. The CDR3 runs 15 residues. CDR3 amino acids: CASSVAGGANEKLFF. CDR3 bases: TGTGCCAGCAGCGTAGCGGGGGGCGCGAATGAAAAACTGTTTTTT. The full variable domain, rest sourced from reference TRBV9 and TRBJ1-4, is DSGVTQTPKHLITATGQRVTLRCSPRSGDLSVYWYQQSLDQGLQFLIQYYNGEERAKGNILERFSAQQFPDLHSELNLSSLELGDSALYFCASSVAGGANEKLFFGSGTQLSVL.

In nucleotides, the CDR3 is TGTGCCAGCAGCCGGCCGGGACATCCAAGCTCCTACGAGCAGTACTTC. Its protein is CASSRPGHPSSYEQYF. The V call is TRBV28, the J call TRBJ2-7; D is possibly TRBD1 (6 bases). The V gene's germline CDR1 is MDHEN and CDR2 SYDVKM. The CDR3 is 16 residues long. V gave up 6 bases and J gave up 0 bases, with 18 bases separating them.

The chain carries TRBV7-9 and TRBJ2-6; 8 bases map to TRBD2. The germline V gene has CDR1 SEHNR and CDR2 FQNEAQ (reference sequence). Germline trimming cut 11 bases from V and 4 bases from J; bases unmatched to any gene: 4. This CDR3 contains 13 residues. This chain's CDR3 is CARGGDGANVLTF. The CDR3 DNA is TGTGCCCGGGGGGGAGACGGGGCCAACGTCCTGACTTTC.

This clone was seen once. This chain uses TRBV2 with TRBJ2-5; TRBD1 or TRBD2 may be the D gene (5 bases each). CDR1 is SNHLY, CDR2 FYNNEI, per germline. V lost 7 bases and J 5 bases, leaving 11 bases between the germline ends. The length of the CDR3 is 12 residues. This CDR3 is CASTGTVETQYF. The CDR3 DNA is TGTGCCAGCACCGGGACCGTGGAGACCCAGTACTTC.

The V and J genes are TRBV27 and TRBJ2-1; 7 bases align to TRBD2. This CDR3 has 15 amino acids. The V gene end was trimmed by 3 bases and the J gene end by 8 bases; junction bases not matched to a gene: 10. Germline V CDR1 and CDR2: MNHEY, SMNVEV (reference sequence). The CDR3, as DNA: TGTGCCAGCAGTTTGGGGCTAGCGGCAAGGGATGAGCAGTTCTTC. As protein: CASSLGLAARDEQFF.

This clone was counted a single time. The chain employs TRBV7-9 and TRBJ2-5; TRBD1 matches 7 bases. The V segment lost 5 bases and the J segment 3 bases; nucleotides outside the gene matches: 6. The CDR3 totals 14 residues. Germline V gives CDR1 SEHNR, CDR2 FQNEAQ (reference sequence). The CDR3 loop reads CASSPLGTEETQYF. CDR3 DNA: TGTGCCAGCAGCCCGCTCGGGACAGAAGAGACCCAGTACTTC.

The chain is built from TRBV19 and TRBJ1-5; weak D call: TRBD1 (6 bases). Looked up from germline, CDR1 is LNHDA and CDR2 is SQIVND (reference sequence). Trimming stripped 6 bases from V and 6 bases from J, with 21 bases between. This CDR3 contains 16 residues. CDR3 amino acids: CASRPGGFWGPQPQHF. The CDR3 region has the DNA TGTGCCAGTAGGCCCGGTGGCTTTTGGGGGCCTCAGCCCCAGCATTTT.

V and J are TRBV7-9 and TRBJ2-2; perhaps D is TRBD1 or TRBD2 (5 bases each). Germline CDR1 and CDR2: SEHNR and FQNEAQ (reference sequence). Deletions cut 2 bases from V and 2 bases from J, with 12 bases between. The CDR3 covers 16 residues. As DNA, the CDR3 is TGTGCCAGCAGCTTAACGTGGGACCTTAACACCGGGGAGCTGTTTTTT. Amino acid sequence: CASSLTWDLNTGELFF.

This chain uses TRBV7-8 with TRBJ1-1; no firm D call. Trimming took off 1 base at V and 3 bases at J, with 9 bases between the two ends. There are 14 residues in the CDR3. Germline V lookup: CDR1 SGHVS, CDR2 FQNEAQ. Here the CDR3 reads CASSLEMVDTEAFF. The CDR3 bases are TGTGCCAGCAGCTTAGAAATGGTTGACACTGAAGCTTTCTTT.

The V call is TRBV7-9, the J call TRBJ2-7; TRBD1 matches at 7 bases. This CDR3 has 14 amino acids. The germline V gene encodes CDR1 SEHNR and CDR2 FQNEAQ (reference sequence). Unmatched junction bases numbered 5, after V lost 4 bases and J lost 2 bases. In DNA form, the CDR3 reads TGTGCCAGCAGCTGGGGGACAGCTACCTACGAGCAGTACTTC. This gives the protein CASSWGTATYEQYF.

V is TRBV27 and J is TRBJ2-3; D is unresolved. V gave up 8 bases and J gave up 2 bases, with 11 bases separating them. Germline assignment: CDR1 MNHEY and CDR2 SMNVEV (reference sequence). The CDR3 contains 13 residues. This chain's CDR3 is CASSRVSTDTQYF. The CDR3 coding sequence is TGTGCCAGCTCTCGGGTTTCCACAGATACGCAGTATTTT.

This clone was observed a single time. The V and J genes are TRBV29-1 and TRBJ2-1; D might be TRBD2 (5 bases). This CDR3 has 13 residues. Looked up from germline, CDR1 is SQVTM and CDR2 is ANQGSEA. Deletions cut 7 bases from V and 2 bases from J, with 12 bases between. The CDR3 protein is CSALATTYNEQFF. CDR3 DNA: TGCAGCGCCTTAGCGACAACCTACAATGAGCAGTTCTTC.

The V gene is TRBV28, the J gene TRBJ1-2; no clear D gene. Trimming removed 6 bases from V and 6 bases from J, with 17 bases in between. The CDR3 is made up of 14 amino acids. The germline gives CDR1 MDHEN, CDR2 SYDVKM. The CDR3 DNA is TGTGCCAGCAGCCCGGGCACAGAGAAAGATGGCTACACCTTC. Translated: CASSPGTEKDGYTF.

The table lists this clone with a count of one. The chain couples TRBV19 to TRBJ1-5; 9 bases align to TRBD1. Germline loops: CDR1 LNHDA, CDR2 SQIVND (reference sequence). J gave up 7 bases and V 1 base, and 11 bases lay outside the gene matches. This CDR3 has 17 residues. The CDR3 loop reads CASSIVGTGTMVQPQHF. The CDR3 DNA reads as TGTGCCAGTAGTATAGTCGGGACAGGGACCATGGTGCAGCCCCAGCATTTT.

The chain recombines TRBV27 with TRBJ2-6; D is unclear. Germline V gene data show CDR1 as MNHEY and CDR2 as SMNVEV (reference sequence). The CDR3 runs to 15 residues. With 2 bases removed from V and 2 bases from J, the gap between germline ends came to 7 bases. In DNA, the CDR3 is TGTGCCAGCAGTTTAATCCCAACTGGGGCCAACGTCCTGACTTTC. Translated: CASSLIPTGANVLTF.

The rearrangement joins TRBV27 to TRBJ2-7, with TRBD2 matching 8 bases. This CDR3 is 15 amino acids long. CDR1 and CDR2 (germline): MNHEY, SMNVEV (reference sequence). The junction had 8 bases not matched to a gene; V was cut back by 6 bases and J by 1 base. The CDR3 spells CASSSIAGPSYEQYF. Written as DNA, the CDR3 is TGTGCCAGCAGCTCCATAGCGGGACCTTCCTACGAGCAGTACTTC.

The V call is TRBV7-8, the J call TRBJ2-5; 12 positions match TRBD1. Germline CDR1 is SGHVS and CDR2 is FQNEAQ. V lost 3 bases to trimming and J lost 5 bases; unmatched junction nucleotides: 7. This CDR3 comprises 16 residues. CDR3: CASSLGTGGAGETQYF. The CDR3 DNA is TGTGCCAGCAGCTTGGGGACAGGGGGCGCGGGGGAGACCCAGTACTTC.

The chain is built from TRBV5-6 and TRBJ1-1; 7 bases match TRBD1. Germline lookup yields CDR1 SGHDT and CDR2 YYEEEE. J lost 5 bases, V lost 0 bases, and 4 bases had no gene match. The CDR3 consists of 14 residues. The CDR3: CASSLEQGRTEAFF. CDR3 nucleotides: TGTGCCAGCAGCTTGGAACAGGGGAGAACTGAAGCTTTCTTT.